This entry lists 2 T cell receptor beta chains sequenced from one sample in a study of OX40 agonist ivuxolimab in advanced cancers. Profiled with immunoSEQ multiplex PCR; TCRdb holds only in-frame clones, not every one. The sample lists approximately 46,000 clones; approximately 91% were seen once. The input for sequencing was CD4+ or CD8+ T cells sorted from blood, taken in a trial of the OX40 agonist ivuxolimab. These receptors all stem from an adult with an advanced solid tumor such as melanoma, head and neck, liver or kidney cancer.

V is TRBV4-3 and J is TRBJ1-6, with 8 bases identical to TRBD1. Germline V gene sequence: CDR1 LGHNA, CDR2 YSLEER. With 0 bases clipped from V and 6 bases from J, the junction kept 10 bases outside the gene matches. CDR3 size: 18 residues. CDR3 protein: CASSQEPMAGGRNSPLHF. Written as DNA, the CDR3 is TGCGCCAGCAGCCAAGAACCCATGGCAGGGGGCCGTAATTCACCCCTCCACTTT.

The chain recombines TRBV19 with TRBJ1-5, with TRBD1 matching 10 bases. Germline CDR1 reads LNHDA; CDR2 reads SQIVND (reference sequence). CDR3 length equals 20 residues. Losses at the gene ends were 3 bases for V and 3 bases for J; bases not matched to a gene: 17. CDR3 DNA sequence: TGTGCCAGTAGTATCCGATTGATCCGGGACAGGGGAATGCTCAATCAGCCCCAGCATTTT. Translation: CASSIRLIRDRGMLNQPQHF.